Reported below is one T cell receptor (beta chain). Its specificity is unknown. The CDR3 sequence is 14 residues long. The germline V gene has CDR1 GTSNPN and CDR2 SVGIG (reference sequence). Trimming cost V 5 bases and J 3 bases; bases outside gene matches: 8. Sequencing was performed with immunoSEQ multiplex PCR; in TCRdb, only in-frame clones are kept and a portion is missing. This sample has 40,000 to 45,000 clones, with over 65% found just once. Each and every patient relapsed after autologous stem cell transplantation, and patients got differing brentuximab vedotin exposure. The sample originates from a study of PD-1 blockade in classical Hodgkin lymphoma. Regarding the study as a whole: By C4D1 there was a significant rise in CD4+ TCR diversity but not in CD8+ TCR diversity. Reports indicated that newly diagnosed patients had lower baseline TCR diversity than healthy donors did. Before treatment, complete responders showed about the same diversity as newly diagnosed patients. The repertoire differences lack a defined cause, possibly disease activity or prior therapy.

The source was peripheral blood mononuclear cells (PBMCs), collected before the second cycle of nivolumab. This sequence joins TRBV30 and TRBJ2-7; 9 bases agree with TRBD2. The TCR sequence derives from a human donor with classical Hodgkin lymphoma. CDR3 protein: CAWGAGLAFYEQYF. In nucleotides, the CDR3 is TGTGCCTGGGGGGCCGGACTAGCGTTCTACGAGCAGTACTTC.